The following is a T cell receptor beta chain sequence with its context. Germline V gene sequence: CDR1 LGHNA, CDR2 YSLEER. V was cut by 0 bases and J by 5 bases, with 5 bases left in between. The CDR3 sequence is 12 residues long. The sample originates from a study of shared clonotypes between healthy human individuals. Across the study: Researchers assigned three CD4 naive, three CD4 memory, two CD8 naive and one CD8 memory plate to each donor.

CD45RO-negative, CCR7-positively selected cells formed the naive CD8 fraction, excluding terminally differentiated effector memory CD45RA+ cells. Those who donated were healthy HIV-negative adults, with no recent acute infections or vaccinations reported. At a deep level, the assay was run. Original processing methods: Junction-only immunoSEQ sequences carried no quality scores, so filtering differed. Some clones are missing from TCRdb's copy, which holds only in-frame ones; the method was immunoSEQ multiplex PCR. V and J calls and clone size are copied from that table; D and trimming were computed from the DNA. The repertoire holds millions of clones, with approximately 95% as singletons.

This TCR was sampled from a man between 18 and 29 years old in good health. The sequenced sample consisted of naive CD8+ T cells sorted from blood. The genes are TRBV4-3 and TRBJ2-7; D is undetermined. This CDR3 is CASSQDNHEQYF. CDR3 nucleotide sequence: TGCGCCAGCAGCCAAGATAACCACGAGCAGTACTTC.